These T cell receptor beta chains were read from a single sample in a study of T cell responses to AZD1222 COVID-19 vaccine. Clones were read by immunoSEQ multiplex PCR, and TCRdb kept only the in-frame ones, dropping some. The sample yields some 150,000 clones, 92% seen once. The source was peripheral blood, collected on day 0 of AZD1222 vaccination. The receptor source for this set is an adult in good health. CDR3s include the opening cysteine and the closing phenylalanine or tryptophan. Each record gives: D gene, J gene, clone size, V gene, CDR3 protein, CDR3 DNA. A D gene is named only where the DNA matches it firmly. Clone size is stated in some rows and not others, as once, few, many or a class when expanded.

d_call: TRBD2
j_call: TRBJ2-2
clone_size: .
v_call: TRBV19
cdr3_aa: CASSRLAGSGSGELFF
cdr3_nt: TGTGCCAGTAGTCGACTAGCGGGTTCTGGAAGTGGGGAGCTGTTTTTT

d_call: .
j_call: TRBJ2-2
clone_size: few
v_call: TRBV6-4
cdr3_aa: CASSAEGENTGELFF
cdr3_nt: TGTGCCAGCAGTGCGGAGGGTGAGAACACCGGGGAGCTGTTTTTT

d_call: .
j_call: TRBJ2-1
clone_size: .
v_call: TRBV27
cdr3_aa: CASSLFPAGSGNEQFF
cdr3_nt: TGTGCCAGCAGTTTATTCCCGGCAGGGTCAGGCAATGAGCAGTTCTTC

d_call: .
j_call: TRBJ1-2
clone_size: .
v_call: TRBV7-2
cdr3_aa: CASSSGGSVYGYTF
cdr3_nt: TGTGCCAGCAGCTCGGGGGGCAGCGTATATGGCTACACCTTC

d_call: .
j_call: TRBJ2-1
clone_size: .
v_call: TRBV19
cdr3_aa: CASSIVANEQFF
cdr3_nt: TGTGCCAGTAGTATTGTGGCGAATGAGCAGTTCTTC

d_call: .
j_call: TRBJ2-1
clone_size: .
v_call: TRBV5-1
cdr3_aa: CASSLYDNEQFF
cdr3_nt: TGCGCCAGCAGCTTGTACGACAATGAGCAGTTCTTC

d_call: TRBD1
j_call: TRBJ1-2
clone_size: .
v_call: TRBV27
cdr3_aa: CASSWGQSYGYTF
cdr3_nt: TGTGCCAGCAGCTGGGGACAGTCCTATGGCTACACCTTC

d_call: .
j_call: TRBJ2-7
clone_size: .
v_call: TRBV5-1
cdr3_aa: CASSLSPDQGYEQYF
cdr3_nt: TGCGCCAGCAGCTTGTCGCCGGATCAAGGCTACGAGCAGTACTTC

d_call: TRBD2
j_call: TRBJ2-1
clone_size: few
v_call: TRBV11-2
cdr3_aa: CASSPGGLAGGLNEQFF
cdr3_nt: TGTGCCAGCAGCCCAGGGGGCCTAGCGGGAGGTTTAAATGAGCAGTTCTTC

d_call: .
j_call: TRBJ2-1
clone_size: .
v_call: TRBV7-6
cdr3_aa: CASSFGSSYNEQFF
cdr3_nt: TGTGCCAGCAGCTTCGGGAGCTCCTACAATGAGCAGTTCTTC

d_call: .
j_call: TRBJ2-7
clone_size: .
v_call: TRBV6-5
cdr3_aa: CASSYSGVGYEQYF
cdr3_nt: TGTGCCAGCAGTTATTCGGGGGTGGGTTACGAGCAGTACTTC